Shown below are 16 T cell receptor beta chains from a single sample sequenced in a study of regulatory T cells in long-lasting Graves disease (dated by TCRdb to about 2021). What the time point label conveys for this sample: newly diagnosed GD, antithyroid drugs for less than 3 months. RNA was extracted from PBMCs in TRIzol for both TCR sequencing and RNA sequencing. Library method: multiplex PCR. TCRdb records Illumina HiSeq 4000 as the sequencer. CDR3 regions were amplified by Arm-PCR with iRepertoire HTBI primers to construct TCR beta libraries. TCRdb redid the processing of the public reads, applying fastp at Q25 and MiXCR, and retained in-frame beta chains. Identical CDR3 protein sequences are pooled into one entry, listed with their most common genes and DNA. Here the sample has approximately 440,000 distinct CDR3 sequences; roughly 16% occur a single time. The ten largest clones take up 12% of the sample.

A further study also used this sample, focusing on T cells in Graves' hyperthyroidism and ophthalmopathy.

Sequencing was performed on peripheral blood mononuclear cells (PBMCs), taken at new diagnosis, from a patient treated with antithyroid drugs. These receptor sequences come from a middle-aged man with Graves disease. Donor details come from another sample of the same person, matched by shared clones.

This clonotype has only a few counts. The chain combines TRBV20-1 with TRBJ2-7, with 8 bases lining up with TRBD2. This CDR3 spans 13 amino acids. CDR1 and CDR2 (germline): DFQATT, SNEGSKA (reference sequence). Trimming at V came to 2 bases and at J to 3 bases, leaving 3 bases not matched to a gene. CDR3: CSARTGGHYEQYF. In DNA, the CDR3 is TGCAGTGCTAGAACGGGAGGGCACTACGAGCAGTACTTC.

There are a few counts of this clonotype. CDR3 sequence reads: CSAKDRAGTEAFF. The CDR3 DNA is TGCAGTGCCAAGGACAGGGCCGGCACTGAAGCTTTCTTT. The chain employs TRBV20-1 and TRBJ1-1; 8 bases align to TRBD1. Germline V CDR1 and CDR2: DFQATT, SNEGSKA (reference sequence). V trimming: 6 bases; J trimming: 4 bases; junction bases outside the gene matches: 7. The CDR3 has 13 amino acids.

The chain is built from TRBV7-3 and TRBJ2-1; 14 nucleotides line up with TRBD2. Germline V gene data show CDR1 as SGHTA and CDR2 as FQGTGA. The length of the CDR3 is 16 residues. V dropped 5 bases and J dropped 6; count of bases not matched to a gene: 6. The CDR3 sequence: CASSQIGTSGGNEQFF. CDR3 nucleotides: TGTGCCAGCAGCCAAATCGGGACTAGCGGGGGCAATGAGCAGTTCTTC.

The table lists this clonotype with many counts. The chain employs TRBV6-1 and TRBJ1-2, with a weak D call TRBD1 (6 bases). Trimming removed 5 bases at V and 2 bases at J, with 15 bases between. Germline-derived CDR1 and CDR2 are MNHNS and SASEGT. CDR3 size: 15 residues. The CDR3 reads CASSPPWGANYGYTF. As DNA, the CDR3 is TGTGCCAGCAGTCCCCCCTGGGGGGCGAACTATGGCTACACCTTC.

This clonotype has at least ten counts. V is TRBV11-3 and J is TRBJ1-1; D might be TRBD1 (6 bases). Germline CDR1 reads SGHNT; CDR2 reads YENEEA. The germline V and J ends were trimmed by 5 bases and 8 bases, with 15 bases remaining between them. The CDR3 contains 13 residues. CDR3 coding DNA: TGTGCCAGCAGCATAAACCGGGACATAGAAGCTTTCTTT. Translation: CASSINRDIEAFF.

This clonotype has ten or more counts. The genes are TRBV12-5 and TRBJ2-1; 10 nucleotides line up with TRBD2. The trim removed 6 bases at V and 10 bases at J, leaving 9 bases unmatched. The CDR3 consists of 14 residues. CDR1 is LGHNT and CDR2 is FRNRAP in the germline V gene. DNA of the CDR3: TGTGCTAGTGGCTCCCACGGACTAGCGGAAGAGCAGTTCTTC. Translation gives CASGSHGLAEEQFF.

This clonotype appeared many times. The chain carries TRBV28 and TRBJ2-7, with unresolved D. The length of the CDR3 is 12 residues. Trimming pared 3 bases from V and 8 bases from J, leaving 11 bases between. Germline V lookup: CDR1 MDHEN, CDR2 SYDVKM. CDR3 sequence (DNA): TGTGCCAGCAGTTTGCTGGGTTCGCAGCAGTACTTC. This sequence encodes CASSLLGSQQYF.

In its sample, this clonotype was seen a few times. The rearrangement links TRBV2 to TRBJ2-1, with D perhaps matching TRBD2 (6 bases). Germline CDR1 and CDR2: SNHLY and FYNNEI. CDR3 length: 15 amino acids. V was cut by 2 bases and J by 10 bases, with 18 bases left in between. The CDR3, as DNA: TGTGCCAGCAGTGAATCGGTTGCACCCCGGGGGGAGCAGTTCTTC. Protein product: CASSESVAPRGEQFF.

The V call is TRBV7-6, the J call TRBJ2-3, with D possibly called TRBD1 or TRBD2 (6 bases each). Germline lookup yields CDR1 SGHVS and CDR2 FNYEAQ. The germline V and J ends were trimmed by 0 bases and 6 bases, with 13 bases remaining between them. The CDR3 is 15 residues long. The CDR3 here is CASSLAGGEWDTQYF. The CDR3 nucleotides read TGTGCCAGCAGCTTAGCCGGGGGCGAATGGGATACGCAGTATTTT.

The chain employs TRBV7-9 and TRBJ2-7; D might be TRBD2 (6 bases). Germline values: CDR1 SEHNR, CDR2 FQNEAQ (reference sequence). CDR3 size: 11 residues. Deletions cut 4 bases from V and 5 bases from J, with 6 bases between. In DNA form, the CDR3 reads TGTGCCAGCAGCTGGGGGGACGAGCAGTACTTC. Protein: CASSWGDEQYF.

A few counts support this clonotype. This chain joins TRBV7-2 and TRBJ2-5; possibly TRBD2 for D (5 bases). Germline V CDR1 and CDR2: SGHTA, FQGNSA. Trimming took off 2 bases at V and 4 bases at J, with 11 bases between the two ends. The length of the CDR3 is 14 residues. The DNA for the CDR3 is TGTGCCAGCAGCTTAACTAGGGTGAGAGAGACCCAGTACTTC. Translation gives CASSLTRVRETQYF.

This clonotype has a count of ten or more. A read error may produce the germline difference seen at one junction end. The V and J genes are TRBV5-1 and TRBJ2-3; TRBD2 matches at 9 bases. From germline, CDR1 is SGHRS and CDR2 YFSETQ. The CDR3 length is 17 residues. CDR3 in DNA: TGTGCCAGCAGCGCCAGAAGACTAGCGGACTTCACAGATACGCAGTATTTT. Its protein product is CASSARRLADFTDTQYF.

Worth noting for this clonotype: This clone may be a read error of a much larger clone one base away. The chain uses TRBV6-2 or TRBV6-3 and TRBJ2-5, with D possibly being TRBD2 (5 bases). Trimming pared 6 bases from V and 4 bases from J, leaving 15 bases between. From germline, CDR1 is MNHEY and CDR2 SVGEGT. The CDR3 loop spans 14 amino acids. CDR3 sequence reads: CASRIVGERETQYF. In DNA, the CDR3 is TGTGCCAGCAGAATTGTTGGGGAGCGAGAGACCCAGTACTTC.

In its sample, this clonotype was seen a few times. J is TRBJ2-7 and V is TRBV4-2; TRBD2 matches at 7 bases. The CDR3 is made up of 16 amino acids. V shed 0 bases and J 2 bases; nucleotides not matched to a gene: 7. Germline-derived CDR1 and CDR2 are LGHNA and YNFKEQ. CDR3 in amino acids: CASSQDTSEVPYEQYF. The DNA for the CDR3 is TGTGCCAGCAGCCAAGATACTAGCGAGGTCCCCTACGAGCAGTACTTC.

J is TRBJ2-3 and V is TRBV5-1, with 11 bases fitting TRBD2. J lost 6 bases, V lost 0 bases, and 6 bases had no gene match. CDR1 is SGHRS, CDR2 YFSETQ, per germline. The CDR3 runs to 16 residues. CDR3 loop: CASSLATSGGGDTQYF. The DNA for the CDR3 is TGCGCCAGCAGCTTGGCAACTAGCGGGGGAGGGGATACGCAGTATTTT.

The rearrangement uses TRBV28 and TRBJ2-7, with TRBD1 identical over 10 bases. The V gene's germline CDR1 is MDHEN and CDR2 SYDVKM. V trimming: 6 bases; J trimming: 5 bases; junction bases outside the gene matches: 7. The CDR3 spans 14 residues. The CDR3 protein is CASRAGTGVHEQYF. DNA for the CDR3: TGTGCCAGCAGGGCCGGGACAGGGGTCCACGAGCAGTACTTC.